The sequence of this T cell receptor (beta chain) was determined in a study of T-cell memory formation after mild COVID-19. General observations from the study: Researchers report contracting CD4+ clones mostly in CM and EM, with CD8+ clones in EMRA. Some responding clones appeared in pre-infection memory, suggesting cross-reactive memory joined.

This CDR3 has 15 amino acids. The V and J ends lost 4 bases and 5 bases, in that order; junction bases with no gene match: 8. Germline CDR1 SGHDN, CDR2 FVKESK. TCRdb reanalysed the 5' RACE reads using MiXCR and keeps one entry per CDR3 protein. The sample lists 350,000 to 450,000 distinct CDR3 sequences, 25% to 30% occurring once. This clonotype was detected only a few times. Antigen: not known. The sample consisted of PBMCs or a T cell subset sorted from them (not recorded which). This chain uses TRBV14 with TRBJ2-7, with TRBD2 matching over 10 bases. This TCR was recovered from an adult woman who had mild COVID-19 (a few samples of this study predate the infection). Cell type and time point are not known. As DNA, the CDR3 is TGTGCCAGCAGCCGGGTGGGGCTAGCGGGAGACGAGCAGTACTTC. This gives the protein CASSRVGLAGDEQYF.